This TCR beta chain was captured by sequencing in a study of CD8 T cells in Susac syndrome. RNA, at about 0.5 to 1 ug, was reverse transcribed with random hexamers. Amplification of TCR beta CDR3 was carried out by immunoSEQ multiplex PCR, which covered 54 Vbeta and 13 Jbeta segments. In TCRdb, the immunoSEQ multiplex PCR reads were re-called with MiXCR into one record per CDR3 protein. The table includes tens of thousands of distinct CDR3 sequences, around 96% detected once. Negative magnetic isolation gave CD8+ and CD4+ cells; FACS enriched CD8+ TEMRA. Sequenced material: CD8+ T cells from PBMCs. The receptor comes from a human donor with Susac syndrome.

This chain's CDR3 is CSATSGTNPRSYEQYF. The CDR3 DNA follows: TGCAGTGCTACCTCCGGGACTAATCCGCGCTCTTACGAGCAGTACTTC. The J gene is TRBJ2-7, the V gene TRBV20-1; 7 bases are shared with TRBD2. This CDR3 spans 16 amino acids. Germline trimming cut 4 bases from V and 4 bases from J; bases unmatched to any gene: 16. Germline CDR1 and CDR2: DFQATT and SNEGSKA (reference sequence).